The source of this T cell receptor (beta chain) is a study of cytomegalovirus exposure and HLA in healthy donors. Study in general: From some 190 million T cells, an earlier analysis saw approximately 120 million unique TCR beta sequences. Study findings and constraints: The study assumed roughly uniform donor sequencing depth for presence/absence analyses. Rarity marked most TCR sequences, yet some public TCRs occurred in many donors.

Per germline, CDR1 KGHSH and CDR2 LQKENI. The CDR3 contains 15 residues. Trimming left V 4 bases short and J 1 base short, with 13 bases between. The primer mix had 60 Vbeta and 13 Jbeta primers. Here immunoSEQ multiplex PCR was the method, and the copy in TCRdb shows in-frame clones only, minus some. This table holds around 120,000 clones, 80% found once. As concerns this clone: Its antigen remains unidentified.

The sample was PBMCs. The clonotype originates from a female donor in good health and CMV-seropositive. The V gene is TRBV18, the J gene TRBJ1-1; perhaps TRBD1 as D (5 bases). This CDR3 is CASSQTSGSNTEAFF. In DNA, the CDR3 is TGTGCCAGCTCACAAACGTCAGGGTCGAACACTGAAGCTTTCTTT.